These 8 T cell receptor beta chains share one sample of origin, sequenced in a study of blood T cell repertoires in COVID-19. Using immunoSEQ multiplex PCR, the repertoire was profiled, and TCRdb retains in-frame clones only, with some absent. The table records a few hundred thousand clones, around 89% of them present only once. Sequenced input: PBMCs or T cells enriched from blood (not recorded which). The receptors derive from a man younger than 40 who had been exposed to COVID-19.

The chain employs TRBV3-1 (or the pseudogene TRBV3-2) and TRBJ1-1; D not certain. V was clipped by 0 bases and J by 4 bases, with 15 bases between them. CDR1 LGHDT and CDR2 YNNKEL come from the germline V gene (reference sequence). The CDR3 spans 16 residues. The CDR3 DNA follows: TGTGCCAGCAGCCAAGAAAAACGGTTGCCGAGCACTGAAGCTTTCTTT. It codes for CASSQEKRLPSTEAFF.

The rearrangement joins TRBV7-6 to TRBJ2-1; D is possibly TRBD2 (6 bases). Germline V gives CDR1 SGHVS, CDR2 FNYEAQ. The V end was cut by 5 bases, the J end by 5 bases, with 10 bases between. CDR3 length: 13 amino acids. DNA of the CDR3: TGTGCCAGCAGCGTAGGGGAGGACAATGAGCAGTTCTTC. It translates to CASSVGEDNEQFF.

CDR3 amino acids: CASAPGTRWTEAFF. The CDR3 region has the DNA TGTGCTAGTGCCCCGGGGACTCGTTGGACTGAAGCTTTCTTT. This rearrangement joins TRBV12-5 to TRBJ1-1; D possibly corresponds to TRBD1 (5 bases). Trimming stripped 7 bases from V and 5 bases from J, with 17 bases between. CDR1 and CDR2 from the germline V gene are LGHNT and FRNRAP. This CDR3 contains 14 residues.

This clone has a handful of counts. The chain couples TRBV30 to TRBJ2-7, with 7 bases matching TRBD1. Germline CDR1 is GTSNPN and CDR2 is SVGIG (reference sequence). CDR3 length: 15 residues. V shed 3 bases, J shed 2 bases, and the junction held 10 bases outside the gene matches. CDR3 sequence reads: CAWRPGTDATYEQYF. CDR3 DNA: TGTGCCTGGAGGCCGGGGACAGATGCTACCTACGAGCAGTACTTC.

This chain uses TRBV2 with TRBJ2-2; weak D call: TRBD2 (6 bases). The length of the CDR3 is 15 residues. The V and J ends lost 2 bases and 3 bases respectively, with 10 bases between them. The V gene's germline CDR1 is SNHLY and CDR2 FYNNEI. CDR3 residues: CASSESGEDTGELFF. As DNA, the CDR3 is TGTGCCAGCAGTGAATCCGGGGAGGACACCGGGGAGCTGTTTTTT.

The chain has TRBV7-9 and TRBJ2-2; D possibly corresponds to TRBD2 (6 bases). Germline CDR1 reads SEHNR; CDR2 reads FQNEAQ (reference sequence). CDR3 length: 16 residues. Here the CDR3 reads CAAGRVRAGNTGELFF. CDR3 in DNA: TGTGCGGCTGGCAGGGTTCGAGCGGGGAACACCGGGGAGCTGTTTTTT.

This chain joins TRBV11-2 and TRBJ1-2; D is ambiguous. Trimming stripped 0 bases from V and 4 bases from J, with 9 bases between. Germline-derived CDR1 and CDR2 are SGHAT and FQNNGV. The CDR3 is 14 residues long. CDR3 DNA sequence: TGTGCCAGCAGCTTAGAGCCGGGAGGCTATGGCTACACCTTC. As protein: CASSLEPGGYGYTF.

In this sample, this clone turned up once. The gene calls are TRBV4-3 and TRBJ1-6, with D possibly matching TRBD1 (5 bases). V was clipped by 0 bases and J by 4 bases, with 7 bases between them. The CDR3 covers 15 residues. Per the germline V gene, CDR1 is LGHNA and CDR2 is YSLEER. CDR3 protein: CASSQEAGYNSPLHF. The CDR3 bases are TGCGCCAGCAGCCAAGAAGCAGGGTATAATTCACCCCTCCACTTT.